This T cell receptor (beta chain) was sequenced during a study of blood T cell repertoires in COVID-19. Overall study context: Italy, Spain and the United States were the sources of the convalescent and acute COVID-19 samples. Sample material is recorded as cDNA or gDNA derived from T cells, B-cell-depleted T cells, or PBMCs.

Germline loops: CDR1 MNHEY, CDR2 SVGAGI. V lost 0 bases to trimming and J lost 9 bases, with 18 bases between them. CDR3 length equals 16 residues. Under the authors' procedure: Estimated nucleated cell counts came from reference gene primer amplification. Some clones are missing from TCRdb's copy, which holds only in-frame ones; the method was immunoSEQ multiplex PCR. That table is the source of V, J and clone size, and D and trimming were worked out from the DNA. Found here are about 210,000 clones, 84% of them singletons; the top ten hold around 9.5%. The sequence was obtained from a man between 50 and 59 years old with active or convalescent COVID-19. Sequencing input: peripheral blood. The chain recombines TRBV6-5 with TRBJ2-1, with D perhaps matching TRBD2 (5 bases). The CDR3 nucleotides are TGTGCCAGCAGTTACTCGATTGGATCGGGGTCAGGTGAGCAGTTCTTC. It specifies CASSYSIGSGSGEQFF.